A single sample is the source of the 30 T cell receptor beta chains below, sequenced in a study of early T cells in non-severe SARS-CoV-2 infection. TCRdb analysed the 5' RACE reads with MiXCR anew, one entry per CDR3 protein. This repertoire shows about 59,000 distinct CDR3 sequences, around 13% found once; its top ten account for roughly 3.1%. The sequenced sample was whole blood. These receptors came from an adult who was a healthcare worker with PCR-confirmed SARS-CoV-2 infection or an uninfected control (not recorded which).

The rearrangement links TRBV7-3 to TRBJ1-1, with TRBD1 as a possible D gene (5 bases). V lost 4 bases, J lost 5 bases, and 11 bases lay in between. The length of the CDR3 is 13 residues. CDR1 is SGHTA and CDR2 is FQGTGA in the germline V gene. CDR3 region: CASSSWGGTEAFF. The DNA of the CDR3 is TGTGCCAGCAGCTCCTGGGGCGGTACTGAAGCTTTCTTT. The variable domain in full, with the rest retrieved from reference TRBV7-3 and TRBJ1-1, is GAGVSQTPSNKVTEKGKYVELRCDPISGHTALYWYRQSLGQGPEFLIYFQGTGAADDSGLPNDRFFAVRPEGSVSTLKIQRTERGDSAVYLCASSSWGGTEAFFGQGTRLTVV.

This rearrangement joins TRBV7-3 to TRBJ2-2; perhaps TRBD2 as D (6 bases). This CDR3 has 12 residues. Trimming pared 6 bases from V and 6 bases from J, leaving 8 bases between. The germline V gene encodes CDR1 SGHTA and CDR2 FQGTGA. The CDR3 DNA reads TGTGCCAGCAGAACGGGGGCCGGGGAGCTGTTTTTT. This gives the protein CASRTGAGELFF. Looking up the rest from reference TRBV7-3 and TRBJ2-2 gives the full variable domain: GAGVSQTPSNKVTEKGKYVELRCDPISGHTALYWYRQSLGQGPEFLIYFQGTGAADDSGLPNDRFFAVRPEGSVSTLKIQRTERGDSAVYLCASRTGAGELFFGEGSRLTVL.

This clonotype came up many times. CDR3 amino acids: CASSVERDRALGELFF. CDR3 bases: TGTGCCAGCAGCGTAGAGAGGGACAGGGCTCTCGGGGAGCTGTTTTTT. The rearrangement joins TRBV9 to TRBJ2-2; 9 nucleotides agree with TRBD1. V lost 0 bases, J lost 7 bases, and 7 bases stayed unmatched. The CDR3 is 16 residues long. CDR1 and CDR2 from the germline V gene are SGDLS and YYNGEE.

This clonotype was detected a few times. This chain joins TRBV10-1 and TRBJ2-1, with 13 bases matching TRBD2. Looked up from germline, CDR1 is WNHNN and CDR2 is SYGVQD (reference sequence). The trim removed 6 bases at V and 0 bases at J, leaving 8 bases unmatched. The CDR3 consists of 18 residues. In nucleotides, the CDR3 is TGCGCCAGCAGCGGACTAGCGGGAGACGGCCGCTCCTACAATGAGCAGTTCTTC. The encoded protein is CASSGLAGDGRSYNEQFF.

The table lists this clonotype with many counts. The chain is built from TRBV30 and TRBJ1-1; unclear D gene. V was clipped by 2 bases and J by 5 bases, with 12 bases between them. Per germline, CDR1 GTSNPN and CDR2 SVGIG (reference sequence). The CDR3 totals 13 residues. The chain's CDR3 is CAWSSPMTTEAFF. The CDR3 nucleotides read TGTGCCTGGAGTTCCCCTATGACGACTGAAGCTTTCTTT.

V and J are TRBV3-1 and TRBJ1-2; possibly TRBD1 for D (5 bases). Germline-derived CDR1 and CDR2 are LGHDT and YNNKEL (reference sequence). The length of the CDR3 is 16 residues. V was pared by 0 bases and J by 2 bases, with 13 bases between. For the CDR3, the DNA is TGTGCCAGCAGCCAAGATGCCGGAGGGGTGAACTATGGCTACACCTTC. It specifies CASSQDAGGVNYGYTF. The complete variable domain, with remaining parts taken from reference TRBV3-1 and TRBJ1-2, reads DTAVSQTPKYLVTQMGNDKSIKCEQNLGHDTMYWYKQDSKKFLKIMFSYNNKELIINETVPNRFSPKSPDKAHLNLHINSLELGDSAVYFCASSQDAGGVNYGYTFGSGTRLTVV.

This clonotype was detected ten times or more. The chain has TRBV30 and TRBJ2-7; no reliable D call. Trimming cost V 1 base and J 2 bases, with 9 bases left between them. The CDR3 sequence is 13 residues long. Germline lookup yields CDR1 GTSNPN and CDR2 SVGIG (reference sequence). The CDR3 DNA sequence: TGTGCCTGGAGTGGCCAGCCTACCTACGAGCAGTACTTC. Its translation: CAWSGQPTYEQYF.

This clonotype was recorded at least ten times. V usage is TRBV9 and J usage is TRBJ2-3; TRBD1 is a possible D gene (6 bases). Germline assignment: CDR1 SGDLS and CDR2 YYNGEE. This CDR3 contains 14 residues. With 2 bases removed from V and 2 bases from J, the gap between germline ends came to 9 bases. The CDR3 DNA sequence: TGTGCCAGCAGCGTGGGGGCCCTCACAGATACGCAGTATTTT. Its protein product is CASSVGALTDTQYF.

In its sample, this clonotype was seen many times. Written as DNA, the CDR3 is TGTGCCAGCAGCCTGGACAGGGGGATTGAAGCTTTCTTT. It specifies CASSLDRGIEAFF. The chain joins TRBV7-9 to TRBJ1-1, with 10 bases aligning to TRBD1. The CDR3 runs 13 residues. The germline CDR1 and CDR2 sequences are SEHNR and FQNEAQ (reference sequence). Trimming cost V 5 bases and J 7 bases; bases outside gene matches: 4. The variable domain in full, completed from reference TRBV7-9 and TRBJ1-1, reads DTGVSQNPRHKITKRGQNVTFRCDPISEHNRLYWYRQTLGQGPEFLTYFQNEAQLEKSRLLSDRFSAERPKGSFSTLEIQRTEQGDSAMYLCASSLDRGIEAFFGQGTRLTVV.

This clonotype showed up many times. V and J are TRBV9 and TRBJ2-3, with 9 bases matching TRBD2. CDR1 is SGDLS, CDR2 YYNGEE, per germline. The CDR3 sequence is 16 residues long. After removal of 0 bases from V and 5 bases from J, the junction contained 7 bases not matched to a gene. The CDR3 sequence is CASSVAGVAGVDTQYF. The CDR3 region has the DNA TGTGCCAGCAGCGTAGCTGGGGTAGCGGGGGTAGATACGCAGTATTTT.

This clonotype showed up many times. This rearrangement joins TRBV28 to TRBJ1-1; 8 bases match TRBD1. Looked up from germline, CDR1 is MDHEN and CDR2 is SYDVKM. Trimming cost V 7 bases and J 7 bases; bases outside gene matches: 11. The CDR3 runs 14 residues. The chain's CDR3 is CASTPPRGRGEAFF. The CDR3, as DNA: TGTGCCAGCACCCCCCCCAGGGGGCGCGGTGAAGCTTTCTTT.

A note on this clonotype: Possible read error: a much larger clone is one base away. The chain uses TRBV28 and TRBJ2-7; D call uncertain. The CDR3 is made up of 12 amino acids. Trimming cost V 6 bases and J 6 bases, with 12 bases left between them. The germline V gene encodes CDR1 MDHEN and CDR2 SYDVKM. DNA for the CDR3: TGTGCCAGCAGGATTCCCGCGGCCGAGCAGTACTTC. Its protein product is CASRIPAAEQYF.

The sample holds a few counts of this clonotype. The rearrangement joins TRBV5-4 to TRBJ2-7; the match to TRBD1 covers 8 bases. Per germline, CDR1 SGHNT and CDR2 YYREEE (reference sequence). This CDR3 region has 13 residues. V lost 6 bases and J lost 5; bases outside the gene matches: 7. CDR3 loop: CASTPQGANEQYF. The CDR3, as DNA: TGTGCCAGCACCCCTCAGGGGGCGAACGAGCAGTACTTC.

This clonotype was observed many times. The V and J genes are TRBV2 and TRBJ1-4; TRBD1 agrees at 10 bases. Trimming removed 4 bases from V and 7 bases from J; junction bases left unmatched: 6. Germline values: CDR1 SNHLY, CDR2 FYNNEI. The CDR3 runs 15 residues. The CDR3 nucleotides read TGTGCCAGCAGTGGACAGGGGGCGCCTGGTGAAAAACTGTTTTTT. Amino acid sequence: CASSGQGAPGEKLFF.

J is TRBJ2-3 and V is TRBV14, with D unresolved. Germline assignment: CDR1 SGHDN and CDR2 FVKESK. This CDR3 comprises 11 residues. Trimming removed 1 base from V and 5 bases from J, with 1 base in between. CDR3 residues: CASSQVDTQYF. The CDR3 DNA follows: TGTGCCAGCAGCCAAGTAGATACGCAGTATTTT.

Ten or more counts support this clonotype. V usage is TRBV21-1 and J usage is TRBJ2-5; TRBD1 is the table's D call, not checked against the DNA. TRBV21-1 is a recognized pseudogene. The CDR3 has 16 residues. CDR3 sequence: CASSKERGDREETQYF. The CDR3 DNA reads TGTGCCAGCAGCAAAGAGCGTGGGGACAGGGAAGAGACCCAGTACTTC.

This clonotype was counted at least ten times. The J gene is TRBJ1-2, the V gene TRBV9; tentative D call: TRBD1 (6 bases). Trimming removed 3 bases from V and 2 bases from J, with 8 bases in between. The CDR3 has 13 amino acids. Germline V gene data show CDR1 as SGDLS and CDR2 as YYNGEE. CDR3 in DNA: TGTGCCAGCAGCGGAGGGGGGAACTATGGCTACACCTTC. Encoded protein: CASSGGGNYGYTF.

This clonotype was observed a handful of times. Written as DNA, the CDR3 is TGTGCCAGCCGACCAAGGCCGGACGGCAATCAGCCCCAGCATTTT. Translating gives CASRPRPDGNQPQHF. The chain uses TRBV19 and TRBJ1-5; D remains unclear. Looked up from germline, CDR1 is LNHDA and CDR2 is SQIVND (reference sequence). CDR3 length: 15 residues. The V gene lost 9 bases and the J gene lost 2 bases, with 17 bases spanning the gap. The complete variable domain, with remaining parts taken from reference TRBV19 and TRBJ1-5, reads DGGITQSPKYLFRKEGQNVTLSCEQNLNHDAMYWYRQDPGQGLRLIYYSQIVNDFQKGDIAEGYSVSREKKESFPLTVTSAQKNPTAFYLCASRPRPDGNQPQHFGDGTRLSIL.

This clonotype was detected ten times or more. This chain links TRBV7-2 with TRBJ1-2; a possible D gene is TRBD1 (6 bases). V was shortened by 3 bases and J by 4 bases, with 9 bases between the two germline ends. The CDR3 loop spans 13 amino acids. The germline V gene encodes CDR1 SGHTA and CDR2 FQGNSA. The chain's CDR3 is CASSFQDSYGYTF. The CDR3 DNA follows: TGTGCCAGCAGCTTCCAGGACAGCTATGGCTACACCTTC.

This clonotype was counted ten times or more. This chain links TRBV6-1 with TRBJ2-5; D not certain. The CDR3 has 11 residues. Trimming stripped 6 bases from V and 5 bases from J, with 7 bases between. The germline V gene encodes CDR1 MNHNS and CDR2 SASEGT. The CDR3 sequence: CASSPRETQYF. Written as DNA, the CDR3 is TGTGCCAGCAGCCCGAGGGAGACCCAGTACTTC.

This clonotype has a count of ten or more. The genes are TRBV7-9 and TRBJ2-1, with 11 bases identical to TRBD2. Per the germline V gene, CDR1 is SEHNR and CDR2 is FQNEAQ (reference sequence). The CDR3 contains 18 residues. The ends lost 5 bases at V and 2 bases at J; junction bases unmatched: 11. The CDR3 spells CASSPLGTSGVAYNEQFF. CDR3 nucleotides: TGTGCCAGCAGCCCTCTAGGGACTAGCGGTGTGGCCTACAATGAGCAGTTCTTC.

This clonotype was counted only a few times. The rearrangement links TRBV20-1 to TRBJ2-2, with TRBD2 matching 10 bases. The V gene's germline CDR1 is DFQATT and CDR2 SNEGSKA (reference sequence). CDR3 length equals 15 residues. Unmatched junction bases numbered 1, after V lost 3 bases and J lost 0 bases. CDR3 sequence reads: CSARLAGANTGELFF. Written as DNA, the CDR3 is TGCAGTGCTAGGCTAGCGGGGGCGAACACCGGGGAGCTGTTTTTT.

This clonotype was seen ten or more times. The chain is built from TRBV5-1 and TRBJ2-1; 7 nucleotides match TRBD1. The V and J ends lost 0 bases and 8 bases, in that order; junction bases with no gene match: 11. Germline assignment: CDR1 SGHRS and CDR2 YFSETQ. CDR3 size: 16 residues. CDR3 in amino acids: CASSLGSTGAVDEQFF. In DNA, the CDR3 is TGCGCCAGCAGCTTGGGCTCTACAGGGGCGGTGGATGAGCAGTTCTTC. Drawing the rest from reference TRBV5-1 and TRBJ2-1, the complete variable domain is KAGVTQTPRYLIKTRGQQVTLSCSPISGHRSVSWYQQTPGQGLQFLFEYFSETQRNKGNFPGRFSGRQFSNSRSEMNVSTLELGDSALYLCASSLGSTGAVDEQFFGPGTRLTVL.

The gene calls are TRBV19 and TRBJ1-5; maybe TRBD1 (6 bases). This CDR3 contains 18 residues. Germline assignment: CDR1 LNHDA and CDR2 SQIVND (reference sequence). Trimming removed 4 bases at V and 1 base at J, with 20 bases between. The DNA for the CDR3 is TGTGCCAGTAGTAGTCTGAGAACAGGGTATTCGAGCAATCAGCCCCAGCATTTT. It yields the protein CASSSLRTGYSSNQPQHF.

This clonotype has ten or more counts. CDR3 coding DNA: TGTGCCAGCAGCCCCCGGGGGGGGCTAGCGGGGGCCATAGAGACCCAGTACTTC. Residues: CASSPRGGLAGAIETQYF. The chain joins TRBV7-8 to TRBJ2-5; TRBD2 agrees at 10 bases. In germline, CDR1 is SGHVS, CDR2 FQNEAQ. This CDR3 contains 18 residues. With V trimmed by 5 bases and J by 4 bases, 16 bases remained unmatched.

This clonotype was seen at least ten times. V gene TRBV12-3 or TRBV12-4 combines with J gene TRBJ1-4, with D possibly matching TRBD1 (5 bases). Trimming removed 4 bases at V and 8 bases at J, with 17 bases between. This CDR3 region has 15 residues. The CDR3 protein is CASSSSGRGGEKLFF. The DNA for the CDR3 is TGTGCCAGCAGTTCCTCCGGCCGGGGGGGGGAAAAACTGTTTTTT.

This clonotype was detected many times. The chain employs TRBV24-1 and TRBJ2-7; D might be TRBD1 (6 bases). This CDR3 comprises 12 residues. Germline V lookup: CDR1 KGHDR, CDR2 SFDVKD. Trimming removed 9 bases at V and 9 bases at J, with 17 bases between. DNA of the CDR3: TGTGCCACCTCTGACCCGCTAGGGGGGCAGTACTTC. It is translated as CATSDPLGGQYF.

The rearrangement links TRBV9 to TRBJ2-3; no definite D call. The CDR3 is 15 residues long. Trimming took 0 bases from V and 0 from J, leaving 8 bases between them. Germline V gives CDR1 SGDLS, CDR2 YYNGEE. CDR3 in amino acids: CASSVVGDSTDTQYF. CDR3 coding DNA: TGTGCCAGCAGCGTAGTGGGTGATAGCACAGATACGCAGTATTTT.

This clonotype was counted at least ten times. The chain is built from TRBV2 and TRBJ2-3; 15 bases line up with TRBD2. Per the germline V gene, CDR1 is SNHLY and CDR2 is FYNNEI. The CDR3 length is 16 residues. V was pared by 5 bases and J by 6 bases, with 6 bases of the junction left unmatched. The CDR3: CASSPGLAGGHDTQYF. In DNA form, the CDR3 reads TGTGCCAGCAGTCCCGGACTAGCGGGGGGGCATGATACGCAGTATTTT. Full variable domain (rest looked up from reference TRBV2 and TRBJ2-3): EPEVTQTPSHQVTQMGQEVILRCVPISNHLYFYWYRQILGQKVEFLVSFYNNEISEKSEIFDDQFSVERPDGSNFTLKIRSTKLEDSAMYFCASSPGLAGGHDTQYFGPGTRLTVL.

This clonotype was counted at least ten times. V and J are TRBV7-9 and TRBJ2-7; D is unresolved. Germline CDR1 reads SEHNR; CDR2 reads FQNEAQ (reference sequence). The CDR3 extends over 12 amino acids. Trimming took off 1 base at V and 6 bases at J, with 7 bases between the two ends. CDR3 DNA sequence: TGTGCCAGCAGCTTAGATTGGAGCGAGCAGTACTTC. Amino acids: CASSLDWSEQYF.